The 22 T cell receptor beta chains listed next were all sequenced from one sample in a study of T cell changes during pregnancy in multiple sclerosis. Data came from immunoSEQ multiplex PCR; TCRdb stores just in-frame clones and leaves some out. The repertoire consists of around 70,000 clones, with roughly 90% occurring once and the leading ten covering about 4%. This specimen consisted of peripheral blood, obtained after pregnancy. The receptors here all came from a female donor in good health, enrolled as a control in a pregnancy study.

This clone has only one observation. The rearrangement uses TRBV12-5 and TRBJ2-7; the match to TRBD2 covers 10 bases. The germline gives CDR1 LGHNT, CDR2 FRNRAP. V shed 5 bases and J 2 bases; nucleotides not matched to a gene: 0. The CDR3 length is 13 residues. The CDR3 DNA is TGTGCTAGTGGTAGCGGGGGGGCCTACGAGCAGTACTTC. This translates into CASGSGGAYEQYF.

This chain uses TRBV19 with TRBJ1-5, with D tentatively TRBD1 (5 bases). This CDR3 is built from 13 residues. Germline lookup yields CDR1 LNHDA and CDR2 SQIVND (reference sequence). V lost 2 bases, J lost 7 bases, and 9 bases lay in between. This CDR3 is CASSISGGQPQHF. The CDR3 coding sequence is TGTGCCAGTAGTATATCGGGGGGGCAGCCCCAGCATTTT.

The chain recombines TRBV5-4 with TRBJ1-1; no clear D. This CDR3 region has 15 residues. Trimming took 0 bases from V and 1 from J, leaving 10 bases between them. Per germline, CDR1 SGHNT and CDR2 YYREEE (reference sequence). CDR3 sequence reads: CASSLVRRGNTEAFF. The CDR3 bases are TGTGCCAGCAGCTTGGTACGAAGAGGGAACACTGAAGCTTTCTTT.

V is TRBV29-1 and J is TRBJ2-7, with D maybe TRBD1 (10 bases). There are 17 residues in the CDR3. V was cut by 0 bases and J by 4 bases, with 22 bases left in between. Germline CDR1 SQVTM, CDR2 ANQGSEA. The CDR3 here is CSVEDRGTGAGGYEQYF. The CDR3 region has the DNA TGCAGCGTTGAAGATCGGGGGACAGGGGCGGGAGGGTACGAGCAGTACTTC.

The chain recombines TRBV18 with TRBJ2-1; TRBD2 matches 11 bases. Germline V CDR1 and CDR2: KGHSH, LQKENI. J lost 7 bases, V lost 0 bases, and 2 bases had no gene match. The CDR3 spans 15 residues. CDR3 DNA sequence: TGTGCCAGCTCACCACCTAGCGGGGGGGCGAATGAGCAGTTCTTC. It translates to CASSPPSGGANEQFF.

This chain connects TRBV9 to TRBJ1-6; D gene uncertain. Trimming took off 0 bases at V and 10 bases at J, with 8 bases between the two ends. This CDR3 is 13 amino acids long. Germline CDR1 reads SGDLS; CDR2 reads YYNGEE. For the CDR3, the DNA is TGTGCCAGCAGCGTAGGTGGCCTCTCACCCCTCCACTTT. As protein: CASSVGGLSPLHF.

This chain uses TRBV19 with TRBJ1-1; D is unclear. The CDR3 has 13 amino acids. In germline, CDR1 is LNHDA, CDR2 SQIVND (reference sequence). The V and J ends lost 3 bases and 1 base respectively, with 6 bases between them. The CDR3 protein is CASSIGRNTEAFF. CDR3 DNA: TGTGCCAGTAGTATTGGCAGGAACACTGAAGCTTTCTTT.

The chain recombines TRBV2 with TRBJ2-2; 10 bases match TRBD1. Germline trimming cut 7 bases from V and 5 bases from J; bases unmatched to any gene: 7. Germline V gene data show CDR1 as SNHLY and CDR2 as FYNNEI. The CDR3 has 15 residues. CDR3 nucleotides: TGTGCCAGCACTATGGGACAGGGGAGAACCGGGGAGCTGTTTTTT. Residues: CASTMGQGRTGELFF.

The CDR3 DNA sequence: TGCGCCAGCAGTGAGTCGTGGGGAGGCTACAATGAGCAGTTCTTC. Its translation is CASSESWGGYNEQFF. The J gene is TRBJ2-1, the V gene TRBV10-2; maybe TRBD2 (6 bases). CDR1 is WSHSY, CDR2 SAAADI, per germline. The germline V and J ends were trimmed by 0 bases and 3 bases, with 9 bases remaining between them. The CDR3 sequence is 15 residues long.

This clone was detected once. This rearrangement joins TRBV5-5 to TRBJ1-6; D might be TRBD1 (5 bases). CDR1 and CDR2 from the germline V gene are SGHKS and YYEKEE (reference sequence). Trimming took 1 base from V and 9 from J, leaving 5 bases between them. This CDR3 has 12 amino acids. CDR3 sequence reads: CASSLRGSPLHF. The CDR3 region has the DNA TGTGCCAGCAGCTTGAGGGGTTCACCCCTCCACTTT.

As to this clone: In the same sample, other DNA sequences code for this CDR3. This sequence joins TRBV30 and TRBJ2-7, with TRBD1 matching 7 bases. CDR1 is GTSNPN, CDR2 SVGIG, per germline (reference sequence). V shed 3 bases, J shed 3 bases, and the junction held 2 bases outside the gene matches. This CDR3 region has 12 residues. CDR3 amino acids: CAWSRQGYEQYF. CDR3 bases: TGTGCCTGGAGCCGACAGGGCTACGAGCAGTACTTC.

The chain carries TRBV5-6 and TRBJ1-2; TRBD1 might be the D (6 bases). The CDR3 runs 15 residues. CDR1 and CDR2 (germline): SGHDT, YYEEEE. Trimming took off 2 bases at V and 3 bases at J, with 14 bases between the two ends. In nucleotides, the CDR3 is TGTGCCAGCAGCTTCCCAGGGGCCTCATACTATGGCTACACCTTC. Its protein product is CASSFPGASYYGYTF.

This chain joins TRBV4-2 and TRBJ1-1; tentatively, D is TRBD1 (6 bases). Germline V lookup: CDR1 LGHNA, CDR2 YNFKEQ. V was pared by 4 bases and J by 1 base, with 10 bases between. This CDR3 contains 14 residues. In DNA, the CDR3 is TGTGCCAGCAGCCGCCCAGGGGCGAACACTGAAGCTTTCTTT. This translates into CASSRPGANTEAFF.

The chain links TRBV28 to TRBJ1-5; a weak D match, TRBD1 (5 bases). There are 16 residues in the CDR3. Per the germline V gene, CDR1 is MDHEN and CDR2 is SYDVKM. V lost 5 bases and J lost 2, with 16 bases in between. CDR3 amino acids: CASSPPAGTRNQPQHF. For the CDR3, the DNA is TGTGCCAGCAGTCCCCCCGCGGGGACGCGCAATCAGCCCCAGCATTTT.

The chain has TRBV25-1 and TRBJ2-7, with 11 bases that match TRBD2. The CDR3 contains 13 residues. V shed 1 base and J 10 bases; nucleotides not matched to a gene: 3. In germline, CDR1 is MGHDK, CDR2 SYGVNS. The CDR3 sequence is CASSEFTSGSQYF. The CDR3, as DNA: TGTGCCAGCAGTGAATTCACTAGCGGGAGTCAGTACTTC.

The rearrangement joins TRBV28 to TRBJ2-5; a possible D gene is TRBD2 (7 bases). The CDR3 length is 17 residues. Germline V gene sequence: CDR1 MDHEN, CDR2 SYDVKM. Trimming removed 6 bases at V and 4 bases at J, with 24 bases between. CDR3 loop: CASRPTGGRLMLETQYF. CDR3 in DNA: TGTGCCAGCAGACCCACGGGGGGCCGGTTAATGTTAGAGACCCAGTACTTC.

V gene TRBV7-8 combines with J gene TRBJ1-1; D is unclear. The CDR3 loop spans 16 amino acids. CDR1 is SGHVS and CDR2 is FQNEAQ in the germline V gene. V lost 2 bases to trimming and J lost 2 bases, with 15 bases between them. The CDR3 here is CASSLPVDTINTEAFF. CDR3 bases: TGTGCCAGCAGCTTACCCGTCGACACCATAAACACTGAAGCTTTCTTT.

V usage is TRBV20-1 and J usage is TRBJ2-7; D remains ambiguous. Germline V CDR1 and CDR2: DFQATT, SNEGSKA (reference sequence). The V end lost 1 base, the J end lost 4 bases, and 5 bases lay between the germline ends. The CDR3 has 11 amino acids. The CDR3 region has the DNA TGCAGTGCTAGAGCCGAGTACGAGCAGTACTTC. Residues: CSARAEYEQYF.

This chain joins TRBV5-8 and TRBJ2-3; 8 bases line up with TRBD1. Germline CDR1 and CDR2: SGHTS and YDEGEE. The CDR3 has 16 residues. The ends lost 2 bases at V and 0 bases at J; junction bases unmatched: 5. In DNA, the CDR3 is TGTGCCAGCAGCTTACCAGGGGGCCAAAGCACAGATACGCAGTATTTT. Translating it yields CASSLPGGQSTDTQYF.

The chain is built from TRBV28 and TRBJ2-1; D may be TRBD2 (6 bases). The V gene lost 3 bases and the J gene lost 9 bases, with 15 bases spanning the gap. CDR3 length equals 14 residues. CDR1 is MDHEN, CDR2 SYDVKM, per germline. CDR3 sequence reads: CASSFGGSVGEQFF. The CDR3 DNA reads TGTGCCAGCAGTTTCGGAGGGAGCGTGGGTGAGCAGTTCTTC.

V is TRBV29-1 and J is TRBJ1-2; 8 bases are shared with TRBD1. Germline lookup yields CDR1 SQVTM and CDR2 ANQGSEA. This CDR3 has 13 residues. V shed 4 bases and J 4 bases; nucleotides not matched to a gene: 5. CDR3 coding DNA: TGCAGCGTTGGACAGGGGTATGCCTATGGCTACACCTTC. Protein: CSVGQGYAYGYTF.

The chain recombines TRBV21-1 with TRBJ1-4; the D call in the table, TRBD1, was not verified against the DNA. TRBV21-1 counts as a pseudogene. The CDR3 contains 14 residues. This CDR3 is CASSKGQGGEKLFF. The CDR3 bases are TGTGCCAGCAGCAAAGGACAGGGCGGAGAAAAACTGTTTTTT.